The text below deals with one T cell receptor (beta chain). Methods used by the authors: For nucleated cells, counts were estimated from reference gene primer amplification. Using immunoSEQ multiplex PCR, the repertoire was profiled, and TCRdb retains in-frame clones only, with some absent. V, J and clone size were drawn from that table, and D and trimming were deduced from the DNA. The sample carries about 130,000 clones, 86% recorded once. The data belong to a study of blood T cell repertoires in COVID-19. As for the study in general: Spain, Italy and the United States supplied samples that represented acute and convalescent COVID-19. In each case, the material was cDNA or gDNA derived from T cells, B-cell-depleted T cells, or PBMCs.

Material: peripheral blood. The clonotype originates from a woman aged 45 to 65 who had recovered from COVID-19.

CDR3 loop: CTSSQERPGDRAMGGELFF. The CDR3 region has the DNA TGCACCAGCAGCCAAGAACGCCCCGGGGACAGGGCCATGGGCGGGGAGCTGTTTTTT. V is TRBV1 and J is TRBJ2-2; no DNA check was done on the table's D call, TRBD1. TRBV1 is annotated as a pseudogene. CDR3 length equals 19 residues.